Listed here is a single T cell receptor beta chain. Its antigen remains unidentified. The identical CDR3 is also encoded by other nucleotide sequences in the sample. The CDR3 runs to 13 residues. V dropped 0 bases and J dropped 4 bases, with 7 bases sitting between them. Germline-derived CDR1 and CDR2 are KGHSH and LQKENI. Treatment here: approximately 18 received Ad26.COV2.S at low or high dose, single or two shots; 5 received placebo; per-sample allocation not given. At day 63 after the first vaccine or placebo injection, samples were drawn. The donor was a Boston adult aged 18-55 years. Vaccination employed an Ad26 vector expressing the Wuhan-strain SARS-CoV-2 spike. The source of the sample is a study of Ad26.COV2.S vaccination and SARS-CoV-2 variants. Study-level background: Intramuscularly, Ad26.COV2.S was given either once or twice, 56 days apart.

Using immunoSEQ multiplex PCR, the repertoire was profiled, and TCRdb retains in-frame clones only, with some absent. Among fewer than 600,000 clones listed, about nine tenths were seen once. Whole-study findings and limits: Placebo recipients had lower spike-specific TCR breadth than vaccine recipients.

Source: peripheral blood, taken in a trial of Ad26.COV2.S vaccine versus placebo. The receptor was isolated from a person aged 18-65 years who received the Ad26.COV2.S COVID-19 vaccine or a placebo. The rearrangement uses TRBV18 and TRBJ2-7; D not certain. In DNA, the CDR3 is TGTGCCAGCTCACCACCGAGTTCTTACGAGCAGTACTTC. Translation: CASSPPSSYEQYF.